The source of this T cell receptor (beta chain) is a study of shared clonotypes between healthy human individuals (dated by TCRdb to 2018 to 2021). Study-level background: A couple of women and a few men aged 18 to 49 years were included in the cohort. For each donor, CD4 naive and CD4 memory were each given three plates, CD8 naive was given two plates, and CD8 memory was given one plate. To estimate repertoire size and how much clonotype sharing occurs between individuals, the study deeply sequenced the blood TCR repertoires of about five healthy adults. To increase sequencing depth and limit assay-specific biases, TCR repertoire library preparation and sequencing were carried out by different laboratories using diverse techniques. Between about 0.85 and 10 billion PBMCs per donor were obtained by leukapheresis.

Trimming takes 6 bases from V and 4 bases from J, and the germline ends sit 12 bases apart. CDR1 MNHEY and CDR2 SVGAGI are derived from the germline V gene. The CDR3 holds 13 amino acids from the cysteine to the phenylalanine. CDR3 DNA only is kept here, 39 bases in frame from base 1. Points the paper makes about the study in general: The genetic and exposure-history diversity represented was limited by the small number of donors. Based on pairwise subsampling, the degree of clonotype sharing among donors was expected to be affected by sequencing depth. Compared with non-shared clonotypes, the clonotypes found in all four sorted-subset donors had higher generation probabilities. Even with the large sequencing depth, rarefaction of the sorted-subset datasets indicated that sequencing was incomplete. Sampling was restricted to blood, and TCR repertoires in tissue are likely to differ from TCR repertoires in blood. Sharing across several donors was observed for around 5% of naive CD4, 3% to 4% of naive CD8, roughly 2.4% of memory CD4, and about 0.39% of memory CD8 clonotypes. Estimated clonotype richness was generally larger for naive than for memory subsets.

CD8 naive samples were CD45RO-negative cells positively selected for CCR7, giving a CD45RA+CCR7+ population that excluded TemRA cells. The donors were healthy, HIV-negative adults who had no recently reported acute infections or vaccinations. Every donor was a Caucasian adult living in Nashville, Tennessee, USA. Blood was collected by leukapheresis, and PBMCs were isolated by Ficoll-Histopaque density gradient centrifugation and then cryopreserved in liquid nitrogen vapor phase. Analytical flow cytometry was used to check the purity and quantity of each magnetically sorted T cell population. Genomic DNA was isolated from every sorted fraction and measured by UV absorbance on a Nanodrop 2000c. Using the deep immunoSEQ assay, TCR CDR3 regions were amplified from genomic DNA by multiplex PCR. Genomic DNA extracted from each cell subset was distributed evenly over all wells of several immunoSEQ 96-well plates, and each plate served as one replicate. For sorted subsets, each replicate PCR was loaded with about 0.2 ug genomic DNA, equivalent to approximately 33,000 T cell genomes. Purified libraries were measured with a Qubit 3.0 fluorometer, size-checked on a Bioanalyzer 2100, and measured again with the KAPA Library Quantification kit. Each immunoSEQ 96-well plate was sequenced on its own single-read 150-cycle Illumina NextSeq 550 flow cell. In the paper's pipeline: The immunoSEQ output contained only junctional sequences without quality scores, so filtering could not match that applied to full-length reads. To assign V/J genes and CDR3, sequences were annotated against IMGT germline references using PyIR, a Python wrapper for IgBLAST v1.9. Reads were removed for weak V/J assignments (E-value above 1e-6), missing CDR3, stop codons, out-of-frame junctions, or ambiguous translated residues. V3J clonotypes were defined by identical inferred V gene, J gene, and CDR3 amino acid sequence. Percentage overlap between repertoires was computed as shared unique clonotypes divided by the size of the smaller repertoire. Richness of each repertoire was evaluated using RTK rarefaction, the Chao1 estimator, and Recon v2.1 estimates of unobserved clonotypes. Generation probabilities for all TCRbeta clonotypes obtained by the gDNA method from a handful of donors were computed using OLGA. What TCRdb holds here is the immuneACCESS table cut down to in-frame rearrangements. Part of the clones is not present; checked against another copy, under half of the missing clones reflect an unresolved V gene, and the others are unexplained. For V, J and clone size, that table is used; D and trimming come from the DNA. The sample table holds about 1.9 million clones, of which 93% were seen once. The top ten clonotypes cover over 1.5% of the sample.

This clone turned up a few times. Its antigen has not been determined. Base qualities are not provided; no much larger clone lies one nucleotide away. The TCR sequence derives from a man aged 18-30 years in good health. Some clones in this sample may be carry-over from other donors' samples. Material for sequencing was naive CD8+ T cells from PBMCs. Reading the label with the study, this specimen's cell subset or site is: CD45RA+CCR7+. This chain is built from TRBV6-5 and TRBJ1-1; TRBD1 is a weak D gene call, 6 bases matching. For the CDR3, the sequence is CASSGGAVTEAFF. The DNA sequence is given as TGTGCCAGCAGCGGGGGGGCGGTCACTGAAGCTTTCTTT.